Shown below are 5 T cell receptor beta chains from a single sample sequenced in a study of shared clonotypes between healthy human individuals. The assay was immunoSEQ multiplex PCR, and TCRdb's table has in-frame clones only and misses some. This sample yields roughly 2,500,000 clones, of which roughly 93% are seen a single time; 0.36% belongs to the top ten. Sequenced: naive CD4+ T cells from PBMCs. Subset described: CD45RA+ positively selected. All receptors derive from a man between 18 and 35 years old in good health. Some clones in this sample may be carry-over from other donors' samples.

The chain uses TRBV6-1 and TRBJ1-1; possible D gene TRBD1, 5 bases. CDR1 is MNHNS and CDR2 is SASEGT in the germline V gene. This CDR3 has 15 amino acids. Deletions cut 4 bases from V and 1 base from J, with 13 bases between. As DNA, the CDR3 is TGTGCCAGCAGTGTAACCGGGACGGGGAACACTGAAGCTTTCTTT. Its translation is CASSVTGTGNTEAFF.

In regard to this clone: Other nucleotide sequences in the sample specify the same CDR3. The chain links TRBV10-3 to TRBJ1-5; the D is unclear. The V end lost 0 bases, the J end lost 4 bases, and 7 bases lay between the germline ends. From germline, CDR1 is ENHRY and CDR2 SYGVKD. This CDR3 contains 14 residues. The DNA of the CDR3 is TGTGCCATCAGTGAGTCTGGCGGGAATCAGCCCCAGCATTTT. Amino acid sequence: CAISESGGNQPQHF.

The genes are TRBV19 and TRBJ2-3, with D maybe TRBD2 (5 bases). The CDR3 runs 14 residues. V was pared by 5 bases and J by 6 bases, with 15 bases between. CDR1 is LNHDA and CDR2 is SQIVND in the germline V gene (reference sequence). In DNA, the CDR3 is TGTGCCAGTAGTTTCGGCGGCAGAGGGGATACGCAGTATTTT. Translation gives CASSFGGRGDTQYF.

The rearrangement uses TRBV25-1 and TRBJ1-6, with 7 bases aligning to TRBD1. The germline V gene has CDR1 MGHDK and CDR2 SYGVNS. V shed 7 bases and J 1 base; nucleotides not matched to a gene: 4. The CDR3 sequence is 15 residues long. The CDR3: CASTETGSYNSPLHF. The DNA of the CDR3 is TGTGCCAGCACTGAGACAGGGTCCTATAATTCACCCCTCCACTTT.

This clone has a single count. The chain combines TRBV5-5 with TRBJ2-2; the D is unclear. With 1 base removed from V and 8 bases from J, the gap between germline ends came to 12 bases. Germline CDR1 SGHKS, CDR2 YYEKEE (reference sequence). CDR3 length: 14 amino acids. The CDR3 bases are TGTGCCAGCAGCTTGTCGGTTGCGGCTGGGGAGCTGTTTTTT. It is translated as CASSLSVAAGELFF.